The clone carrying this TCR beta chain came up a few times. As yet, its antigen is unknown. The record originates from a study of cytomegalovirus exposure and HLA in healthy donors. Study outcomes and limitations: A later analysis found common viral pathogens apparently linked to several of the most significant clusters. Earlier analysis yielded a pattern in which most TCR beta V segments were productive about 87% or about 30% of the time. Excluded: some indistinguishable V segments such as TRBV6-2 and TRBV6-3. Analyses of presence and absence presupposed an approximately uniform sequencing depth across donors.

13 Jbeta primers and 60 Vbeta primers were used for the PCR. Data came from immunoSEQ multiplex PCR; TCRdb stores just in-frame clones and leaves some out. Of almost 200,000 clones detected, about 85% appear once; the ten largest clones hold approximately 0.39%. The germline CDR1 and CDR2 sequences are MNHEY and SVGAGI. The CDR3 totals 15 residues. After removal of 8 bases from V and 2 bases from J, the junction contained 9 bases not matched to a gene. The chain uses TRBV6-5 and TRBJ2-5; 9 positions match TRBD1. This TCR was sampled from a male donor in good health and CMV-seropositive. The sequencing sample was made of PBMCs. As DNA, the CDR3 is TGTGCCAGCTTCGGAATTGACAGGGGGCAAGAGACCCAGTACTTC. Translation gives CASFGIDRGQETQYF.